This T cell receptor (beta chain) is from a study of T cell repertoires in cytomegalovirus infection. The overall study: Public TCR beta signatures indicated both CMV infection and matching HLA type.

TCRdb fed the reads into MiXCR, producing one record per CDR3 protein. The sample includes almost 500,000 distinct CDR3 sequences, approximately 11% of them seen just once. This clonotype occurred many times. What it recognizes is unknown. Broader study findings: Dominating the ex vivo response were TCR beta clonotypes that were CMV-specific and HLA-C-restricted.

The sequence was collected from a human donor in good health (CMV status not recorded). Some clones in this sample may be carry-over from other donors' samples. Sequencing was done on a sample of PBMCs.

The CDR3 coding sequence is TGTGCCAGCAGTTATCTCCGCGGGAGGGTAGGGAACGAGCAGTACTTC. It codes for CASSYLRGRVGNEQYF. The chain combines TRBV12-3 or TRBV12-4 with TRBJ2-7, with TRBD2 matching 9 bases. V trimming: 4 bases; J trimming: 5 bases; junction bases outside the gene matches: 12. This CDR3 has 16 amino acids.